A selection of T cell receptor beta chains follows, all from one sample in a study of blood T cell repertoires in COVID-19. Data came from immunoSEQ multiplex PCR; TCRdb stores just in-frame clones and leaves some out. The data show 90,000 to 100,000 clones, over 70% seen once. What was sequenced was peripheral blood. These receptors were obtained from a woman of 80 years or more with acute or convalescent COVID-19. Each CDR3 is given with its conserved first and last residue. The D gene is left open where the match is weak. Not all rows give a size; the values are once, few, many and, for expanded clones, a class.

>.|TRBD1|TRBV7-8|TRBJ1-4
TGTGCCAGCAGTCATGACAGGGGGCGGACTAATGAAAAACTGTTTTTT
CASSHDRGRTNEKLFF
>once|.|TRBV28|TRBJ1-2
TGTGCCAGCAGTTCATTCCAACAGGGCGCTAACTATGGCTACACCTTC
CASSSFQQGANYGYTF
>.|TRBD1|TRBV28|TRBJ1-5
TGTGCCAGCAGATTTGGTTTGGACAGGGAGGATCAGCCCCAGCATTTT
CASRFGLDREDQPQHF
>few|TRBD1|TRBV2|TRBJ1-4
TGTGCCAGCACCCTACAGGGGGCGCGCGAAAAACTGTTTTTT
CASTLQGAREKLFF
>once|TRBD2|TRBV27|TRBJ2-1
TGTGCCAGCAGTCCGCGGGGGGGCTCCTACAATGAGCAGTTCTTC
CASSPRGGSYNEQFF
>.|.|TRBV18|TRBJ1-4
TGTGCCAGCTCACCAGATGACAGCCCAGAAAAACTGTTTTTT
CASSPDDSPEKLFF
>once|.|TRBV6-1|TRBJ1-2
TGTGCCAGCAGTGAATACGGACAGCCTTATGGCTACACCTTC
CASSEYGQPYGYTF
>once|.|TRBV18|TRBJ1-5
TGTGCCAGCTCACCACCTAGAGGGGAGGCCCAGCATTTT
CASSPPRGEAQHF
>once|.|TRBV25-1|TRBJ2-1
TGTGCCAGCAGTGAACCGGGGTTCGATGAGCAGTTCTTC
CASSEPGFDEQFF
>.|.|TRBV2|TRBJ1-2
TGTGCCAGCAGCTTTGACAGAAACTATGGCTACACCTTC
CASSFDRNYGYTF
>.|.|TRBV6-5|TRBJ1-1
TGTGCCAGCAGTTACTCCGGGGGAGACACTGAAGCTTTCTTT
CASSYSGGDTEAFF
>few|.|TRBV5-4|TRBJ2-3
TGTGCCAGCAGCTCCCGGGTTACGGATACGCAGTATTTT
CASSSRVTDTQYF
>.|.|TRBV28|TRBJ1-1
TGTGCCAGCATACGGACTCAAGCTTTCTTT
CASIRTQAFF
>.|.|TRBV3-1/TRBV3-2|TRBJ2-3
TGTGCCAGCAGGAGCACTAGCACAGATACGCAGTATTTT
CASRSTSTDTQYF